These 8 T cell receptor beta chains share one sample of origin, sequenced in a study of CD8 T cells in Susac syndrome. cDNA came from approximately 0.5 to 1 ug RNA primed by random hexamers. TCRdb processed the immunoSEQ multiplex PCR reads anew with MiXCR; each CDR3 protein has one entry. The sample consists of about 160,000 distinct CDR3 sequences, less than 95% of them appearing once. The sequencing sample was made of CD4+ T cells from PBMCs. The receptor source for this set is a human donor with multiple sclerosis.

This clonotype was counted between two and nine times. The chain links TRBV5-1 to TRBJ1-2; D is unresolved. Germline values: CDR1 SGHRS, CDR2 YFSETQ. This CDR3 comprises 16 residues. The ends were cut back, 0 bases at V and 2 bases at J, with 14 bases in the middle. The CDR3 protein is CASSLVPTEINYGYTF. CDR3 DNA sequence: TGCGCCAGCAGCTTGGTACCGACGGAGATCAACTATGGCTACACCTTC.

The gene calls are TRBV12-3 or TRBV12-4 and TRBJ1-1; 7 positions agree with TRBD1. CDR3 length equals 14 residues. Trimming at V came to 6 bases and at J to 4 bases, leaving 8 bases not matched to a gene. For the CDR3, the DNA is TGTGCCAGCAGCCAGAACAGGGGTTTCACTGAAGCTTTCTTT. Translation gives CASSQNRGFTEAFF.

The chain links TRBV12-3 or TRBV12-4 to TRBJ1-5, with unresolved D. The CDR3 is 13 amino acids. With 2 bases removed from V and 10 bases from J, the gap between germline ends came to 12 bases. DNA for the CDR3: TGTGCCAGCAGTTTAAACGTGGTTGGACCCCAGCATTTT. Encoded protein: CASSLNVVGPQHF.

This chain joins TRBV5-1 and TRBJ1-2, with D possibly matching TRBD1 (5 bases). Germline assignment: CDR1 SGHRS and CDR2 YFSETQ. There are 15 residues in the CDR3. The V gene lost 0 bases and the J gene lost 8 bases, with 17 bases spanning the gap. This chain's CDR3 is CASSLVGRAYDGYTF. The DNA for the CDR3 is TGCGCCAGCAGCTTGGTGGGCAGGGCGTACGACGGCTACACCTTC.

CDR3 bases: TGTGCCAGCAGCGCACAGGGTGGGGGAAACACCATATATTTT. Amino acid sequence: CASSAQGGGNTIYF. J is TRBJ1-3 and V is TRBV9; the D gene is possibly TRBD1 (6 bases). Germline CDR1 SGDLS, CDR2 YYNGEE. Trimming removed 3 bases from V and 4 bases from J, with 11 bases in between. The CDR3 contains 14 residues.

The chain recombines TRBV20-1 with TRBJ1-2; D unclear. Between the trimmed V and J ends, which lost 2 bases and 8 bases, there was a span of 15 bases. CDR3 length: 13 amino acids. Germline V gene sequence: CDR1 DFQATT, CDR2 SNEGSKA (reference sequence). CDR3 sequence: CSARFEGAGGYTF. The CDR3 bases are TGCAGTGCTAGATTCGAGGGAGCAGGAGGCTACACCTTC.

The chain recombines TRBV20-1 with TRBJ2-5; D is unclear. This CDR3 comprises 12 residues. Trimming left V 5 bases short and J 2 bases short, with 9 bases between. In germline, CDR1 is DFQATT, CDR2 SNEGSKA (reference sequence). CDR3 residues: CSAHFAQETQYF. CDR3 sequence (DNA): TGCAGTGCTCATTTTGCGCAAGAGACCCAGTACTTC.

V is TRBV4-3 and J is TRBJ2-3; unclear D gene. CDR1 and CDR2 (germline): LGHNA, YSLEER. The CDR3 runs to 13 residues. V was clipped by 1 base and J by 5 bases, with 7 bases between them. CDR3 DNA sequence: TGCGCCAGCAGCCAAGTACAGCGAGATACGCAGTATTTT. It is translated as CASSQVQRDTQYF.